The 26 T cell receptor beta chains reported below all come from one sample, sequenced in a study of cytomegalovirus exposure and HLA in healthy donors. Primers: 60 Vbeta forward and 13 Jbeta reverse. The repertoire was sequenced with immunoSEQ multiplex PCR; TCRdb's copy has only in-frame clones and lacks some. The table records more than 85,000 clones, approximately 80% of them present only once. Sequencing was performed on PBMCs. These receptors originate from a male donor in good health and CMV-seropositive.

J is TRBJ2-3 and V is TRBV7-9; D may be TRBD2 (6 bases). Looked up from germline, CDR1 is SEHNR and CDR2 is FQNEAQ (reference sequence). The CDR3 contains 17 residues. With 5 bases removed from V and 1 base from J, the gap between germline ends came to 19 bases. The CDR3 DNA is TGTGCCAGCAGCATCACGAGGGGCGGGATGGGCACAGATACGCAGTATTTT. This sequence encodes CASSITRGGMGTDTQYF. The whole variable domain, remainder taken from reference TRBV7-9 and TRBJ2-3, is DTGVSQNPRHKITKRGQNVTFRCDPISEHNRLYWYRQTLGQGPEFLTYFQNEAQLEKSRLLSDRFSAERPKGSFSTLEIQRTEQGDSAMYLCASSITRGGMGTDTQYFGPGTRLTVL.

V usage is TRBV6-1 and J usage is TRBJ2-3; perhaps TRBD2 as D (7 bases). The germline gives CDR1 MNHNS, CDR2 SASEGT. The CDR3 has 12 amino acids. CDR3 nucleotides: TGTGCGGGGGCGGGAGTGGAAGATACGCAGTATTTT. This translates into CAGAGVEDTQYF.

The chain couples TRBV9 to TRBJ1-2; 7 bases are a match to TRBD1. There are 14 residues in the CDR3. The trim removed 0 bases at V and 3 bases at J, leaving 2 bases unmatched. The germline gives CDR1 SGDLS, CDR2 YYNGEE. Written as DNA, the CDR3 is TGTGCCAGCAGCGTAGGGGGGACAGACTATGGCTACACCTTC. Translated, it gives CASSVGGTDYGYTF. Based on the CDR3 plus reference TRBV9 and TRBJ1-2, the full variable domain is DSGVTQTPKHLITATGQRVTLRCSPRSGDLSVYWYQQSLDQGLQFLIQYYNGEERAKGNILERFSAQQFPDLHSELNLSSLELGDSALYFCASSVGGTDYGYTFGSGTRLTVV.

The rearrangement joins TRBV5-1 to TRBJ2-3, with D perhaps matching TRBD2 (6 bases). Looked up from germline, CDR1 is SGHRS and CDR2 is YFSETQ. V was clipped by 0 bases and J by 0 bases, with 11 bases between them. The CDR3 has 16 amino acids. The CDR3 sequence: CASSLEGDSSTDTQYF. As DNA, the CDR3 is TGCGCCAGCAGCTTGGAAGGGGACTCGAGCACAGATACGCAGTATTTT.

This clone was seen a handful of times. The gene calls are TRBV7-6 and TRBJ2-7; 9 bases fit TRBD1. The CDR3 contains 13 residues. The V gene's germline CDR1 is SGHVS and CDR2 FNYEAQ. V dropped 6 bases and J dropped 4; count of bases not matched to a gene: 4. The CDR3 is CASSGQGQYEQYF. The CDR3 nucleotides read TGTGCCAGCAGTGGACAGGGGCAATACGAGCAGTACTTC.

This sequence joins TRBV4-1 and TRBJ1-2; D unclear. Looked up from germline, CDR1 is MGHRA and CDR2 is YSYEKL. Trimming pared 3 bases from V and 8 bases from J, leaving 7 bases between. The CDR3 totals 11 residues. CDR3 in DNA: TGCGCCAGCAGCCACAACGGGGGCTACACCTTC. It encodes CASSHNGGYTF.

The V gene is TRBV29-1, the J gene TRBJ2-3; D remains unclear. The germline V gene has CDR1 SQVTM and CDR2 ANQGSEA. V lost 3 bases to trimming and J lost 0 bases, with 16 bases between them. CDR3 size: 16 residues. The CDR3 coding sequence is TGCAGCGTTGAGCCCTGGCCAGAGACTAGCACAGATACGCAGTATTTT. This translates into CSVEPWPETSTDTQYF.

The chain employs TRBV9 and TRBJ2-3, with D possibly matching TRBD1 (5 bases). Trimming cost V 4 bases and J 1 base, with 13 bases left between them. Looked up from germline, CDR1 is SGDLS and CDR2 is YYNGEE. The CDR3 contains 15 residues. CDR3 in amino acids: CASSTRPTGTDTQYF. Written as DNA, the CDR3 is TGTGCCAGCAGCACCCGACCGACAGGCACAGATACGCAGTATTTT.

In this sample, this clone turned up once. The chain uses TRBV28 and TRBJ1-4, with D possibly TRBD1 on 6 matching bases. This CDR3 spans 16 amino acids. V was trimmed by 1 base and J by 3 bases, leaving 12 bases between them. In germline, CDR1 is MDHEN, CDR2 SYDVKM. The CDR3, as DNA: TGTGCCAGCAGTTTATTACTAGGGGGATCTAATGAAAAACTGTTTTTT. Protein: CASSLLLGGSNEKLFF.

This chain joins TRBV29-1 and TRBJ2-7; TRBD1 aligns across 7 bases. The V gene's germline CDR1 is SQVTM and CDR2 ANQGSEA. The CDR3 spans 12 residues. The V segment lost 1 base and the J segment 5 bases; nucleotides outside the gene matches: 2. The CDR3: CSVEGQGDEQYF. The CDR3 coding sequence is TGCAGCGTTGAAGGACAGGGCGACGAGCAGTACTTC.

With regard to this clone: The same CDR3 arises from other DNA sequences in this sample as well. The chain couples TRBV19 to TRBJ2-5; D perhaps matches TRBD2 (6 bases). Germline-derived CDR1 and CDR2 are LNHDA and SQIVND (reference sequence). This CDR3 is 15 amino acids long. Trimming cost V 4 bases and J 5 bases, with 17 bases left between them. Here the CDR3 DNA reads TGTGCCAGTAGTAGAGGGACCGGGGGAACGGAGACCCAGTACTTC. This translates into CASSRGTGGTETQYF.

The chain joins TRBV6-5 to TRBJ2-5; TRBD1 agrees at 7 bases. The CDR3 has 14 residues. Germline loops: CDR1 MNHEY, CDR2 SVGAGI. V gave up 2 bases and J gave up 2 bases; unmatched junction bases: 2. The CDR3: CASSYRDRQETQYF. The CDR3 nucleotides are TGTGCCAGCAGTTACAGGGACAGACAAGAGACCCAGTACTTC.

This chain uses TRBV6-1 with TRBJ2-3; 10 bases are a match to TRBD2. After removal of 3 bases from V and 2 bases from J, the junction contained 8 bases not matched to a gene. Germline CDR1 and CDR2: MNHNS and SASEGT. The CDR3 consists of 17 residues. Here the CDR3 reads CASSEFILAGITDTQYF. The CDR3 nucleotides read TGTGCCAGCAGTGAGTTTATACTAGCGGGGATCACAGATACGCAGTATTTT.

As concerns this clone: A read error may account for a junction end that differs from germline. The V call is TRBV7-9, the J call TRBJ2-3; D unresolved. The CDR3 runs to 16 residues. Germline-derived CDR1 and CDR2 are SEHNR and FQNEAQ (reference sequence). CDR3 loop: CSSSRSRVARTDTQYF. DNA of the CDR3: TGTTCCAGCAGCCGAAGTCGGGTAGCTAGAACAGATACGCAGTATTTT.

This chain links TRBV9 with TRBJ2-3; 8 bases match TRBD2. There are 13 residues in the CDR3. V lost 4 bases, J lost 4 bases, and 2 bases stayed unmatched. Germline loops: CDR1 SGDLS, CDR2 YYNGEE. CDR3 bases: TGTGCCAGCAGCTTACTAGCGGCAGATACGCAGTATTTT. It translates to CASSLLAADTQYF.

CDR3 in amino acids: CASSHRLQGQETQYF. The CDR3 region has the DNA TGTGCCAGCAGCCACCGACTTCAGGGGCAAGAGACCCAGTACTTC. This chain connects TRBV14 to TRBJ2-5; maybe TRBD1 (6 bases). The germline V gene has CDR1 SGHDN and CDR2 FVKESK. The CDR3 extends over 15 amino acids. Deletions cut 3 bases from V and 2 bases from J, with 13 bases between.

V is TRBV7-2 and J is TRBJ2-3, with 9 bases lining up with TRBD1. Per germline, CDR1 SGHTA and CDR2 FQGNSA. There are 14 residues in the CDR3. Losses at the gene ends were 4 bases for V and 4 bases for J; bases not matched to a gene: 3. CDR3 nucleotide sequence: TGTGCCAGCAGCTCGGGACAGGGAGCAGATACGCAGTATTTT. It translates to CASSSGQGADTQYF.

On this clone itself: This sample also contains other DNA sequences that code for the same CDR3. This chain uses TRBV19 with TRBJ1-5; D not resolved. CDR1 LNHDA and CDR2 SQIVND come from the germline V gene (reference sequence). Trimming took 6 bases from V and 4 from J, leaving 7 bases between them. This CDR3 is built from 12 residues. Here the CDR3 reads CASSPRNQPQHF. The DNA for the CDR3 is TGTGCCAGTAGCCCGAGGAATCAGCCCCAGCATTTT.

There are a few counts of this clone. The CDR3 region has the DNA TGTGCCAGCAGCTTAGCTGGGGGCCCAGAGACCCAGTACTTC. Protein product: CASSLAGGPETQYF. This rearrangement joins TRBV7-9 to TRBJ2-5; D perhaps matches TRBD1 (6 bases). The V gene lost 0 bases and the J gene lost 4 bases, with 9 bases spanning the gap. Germline V lookup: CDR1 SEHNR, CDR2 FQNEAQ (reference sequence). The CDR3 is 14 amino acids.

The chain couples TRBV19 to TRBJ1-5; the D is unclear. The CDR3 consists of 15 residues. The ends were cut back, 7 bases at V and 4 bases at J, with 17 bases in the middle. From germline, CDR1 is LNHDA and CDR2 SQIVND (reference sequence). CDR3 protein: CASMMGGGGNQPQHF. CDR3 bases: TGTGCCAGTATGATGGGCGGAGGAGGAAATCAGCCCCAGCATTTT.

This rearrangement joins TRBV11-1 to TRBJ2-5; D is unresolved. The J call may be wrong; the DNA end is better matched by TRBJ2-7. The germline gives CDR1 SGHAT, CDR2 FQDESV (reference sequence). This CDR3 comprises 13 residues. The CDR3 DNA reads as TGTGCCAGCAGCTCCAATCGACACCTCGAGCAGTACTTC. Encoded protein: CASSSNRHLEQYF.

The sample holds one count of this clone. The genes are TRBV29-1 and TRBJ1-1; 7 positions agree with TRBD1. With 6 bases clipped from V and 0 bases from J, the junction kept 4 bases outside the gene matches. The CDR3 length is 13 residues. Germline V gives CDR1 SQVTM, CDR2 ANQGSEA. CDR3 bases: TGCAGCGTGACGGGACAGATGAACACTGAAGCTTTCTTT. The encoded protein is CSVTGQMNTEAFF.

This chain uses TRBV20-1 with TRBJ2-7; D not resolved. V lost 3 bases, J lost 9 bases, and 12 bases lay in between. CDR1 is DFQATT, CDR2 SNEGSKA, per germline (reference sequence). The CDR3 runs to 11 residues. CDR3 loop: CSASGTMMQYF. The CDR3 DNA reads TGCAGTGCTAGCGGAACTATGATGCAGTACTTC.

V is TRBV7-2 and J is TRBJ2-3; D gene uncertain. The ends were cut back, 2 bases at V and 1 base at J, with 16 bases in the middle. Germline CDR1 and CDR2: SGHTA and FQGNSA. The CDR3 spans 17 residues. In DNA form, the CDR3 reads TGTGCCAGCAGCTTATGGAATAGCCGGCTACGCACAGATACGCAGTATTTT. This encodes CASSLWNSRLRTDTQYF.

This chain joins TRBV6-5 and TRBJ2-7; 11 bases are a match to TRBD2. The CDR3 is 14 amino acids. Germline assignment: CDR1 MNHEY and CDR2 SVGAGI. The J segment lost 3 bases and the V segment lost 2 bases, leaving 0 bases of the junction unmatched. This CDR3 is CASSYGTSGYEQYF. The CDR3, as DNA: TGTGCCAGCAGTTACGGGACTAGCGGCTACGAGCAGTACTTC.

This rearrangement joins TRBV6-5 to TRBJ2-5; D not resolved. The CDR3 loop spans 14 amino acids. The V end was cut by 5 bases, the J end by 2 bases, with 12 bases between. Germline V CDR1 and CDR2: MNHEY, SVGAGI. The CDR3: CASSQWALQETQYF. CDR3 nucleotide sequence: TGTGCCAGCAGTCAGTGGGCTTTACAAGAGACCCAGTACTTC.